This TCR beta chain was captured by sequencing in a study of glioma-infiltrating T cells. Study conclusions and caveats: Very few CDR3 sequences were shared between tissue and blood. Non-neoplastic patients had below-expected tissue-blood divergence, while all gliomas exceeded expectation.

Worth noting for this clonotype: Its antigen is as yet unknown. Relative to the germline gene, one junction end is altered; a read error may explain this.

The iRepertoire nested amplicon-rescue multiplex PCR amplified TCR alpha and beta CDR3s from RNA. For one-step reverse transcription and amplification, about 85-400 ng of tissue mRNA or PBMC total RNA was used. MiXCR, applied by TCRdb to the multiplex PCR reads, yields one record per CDR3 protein. The data show approximately 110,000 distinct CDR3 sequences, roughly 23% seen once. The V gene's germline CDR1 is SGHNT and CDR2 YYREEE (reference sequence). This CDR3 has 15 residues. The material sequenced was glioma tissue, nonneoplastic brain tissue, or PBMCs (not recorded which). The source of this sequence is a human donor with low-grade glioma or glioblastoma, undergoing nonglioma brain surgery, or in good health (not recorded which). This rearrangement joins TRBV5-4 to TRBJ2-7, with 8 bases that match TRBD2. The CDR3: CASRLTSGLSYEQYF. The CDR3 DNA follows: TGTGCCAGCCGCTTAACTAGCGGCCTCTCCTACGAGCAGTACTTC. Complete variable domain (other parts from reference TRBV5-4 and TRBJ2-7): ETGVTQSPTHLIKTRGQQVTLRCSSQSGHNTVSWYQQALGQGPQFIFQYYREEENGRGNFPPRFSGLQFPNYSSELNVNALELDDSALYLCASRLTSGLSYEQYFGPGTRLTVT.